The 18 T cell receptor beta chains reported below all come from one sample, sequenced in a study of blood T cells in healthy people across ages (dated by TCRdb to the mid-2010s). The method behind the library was 5' RACE. The sequencer was an Illumina HiSeq 2500. A second PCR of 7 to 11 cycles was performed with a sample-barcoded 5' primer and a J-beta primer mix. TCRdb reworked the public reads: Q25 trimming with fastp, MiXCR clone assembly, productive beta chains retained. Rows with one shared CDR3 protein collapse into an entry with the most common genes and DNA. The sample table records about 670,000 distinct CDR3 sequences; approximately 52% of these occur just once. In total, the top ten clones hold roughly 13% of the sample. The specimen sequenced was blood. The source is a woman of 80 years or more in good health.

Remarks on this clonotype: This may arise from a read error, as a much more abundant clone is one base away. The J gene is TRBJ2-1, the V gene TRBV5-1; TRBD1 agrees at 9 bases. The CDR3 is 15 residues long. Unmatched junction bases numbered 6, after V lost 0 bases and J lost 8 bases. Germline V gives CDR1 SGHRS, CDR2 YFSETQ. CDR3 nucleotides: TGCGCCAGCAGCTTGGCGGGACAGGGATTCTATGAGCAGTTCTTC. Its protein product is CASSLAGQGFYEQFF.

This sequence joins TRBV2 and TRBJ2-3, with D possibly being TRBD1 (5 bases). The CDR3 covers 12 residues. In germline, CDR1 is SNHLY, CDR2 FYNNEI. Trimming cost V 4 bases and J 4 bases, with 6 bases left between them. As DNA, the CDR3 is TGTGCCAGCAGTGCAGGGTCAGATACGCAGTATTTT. Translated: CASSAGSDTQYF. Based on the CDR3 plus reference TRBV2 and TRBJ2-3, the full variable domain is EPEVTQTPSHQVTQMGQEVILRCVPISNHLYFYWYRQILGQKVEFLVSFYNNEISEKSEIFDDQFSVERPDGSNFTLKIRSTKLEDSAMYFCASSAGSDTQYFGPGTRLTVL.

The genes are TRBV7-9 and TRBJ1-1; D might be TRBD1 (5 bases). Per the germline V gene, CDR1 is SEHNR and CDR2 is FQNEAQ (reference sequence). This CDR3 has 15 amino acids. V was shortened by 4 bases and J by 4 bases, with 16 bases between the two germline ends. The CDR3 DNA sequence: TGTGCCAGCAGCTCAACCCCTGGGGGGGGCACTGAAGCTTTCTTT. This gives the protein CASSSTPGGGTEAFF.

V is TRBV7-3 and J is TRBJ2-1, with D possibly matching TRBD1 (6 bases). The CDR3 has 12 residues. Germline assignment: CDR1 SGHTA and CDR2 FQGTGA. Trimming took 2 bases from V and 12 from J, leaving 11 bases between them. The CDR3 reads CASSLLLGGQFF. In DNA form, the CDR3 reads TGTGCCAGCAGCTTACTACTAGGGGGGCAGTTCTTC.

About this clonotype itself: This clone may be a read error of a much larger clone one base away. V usage is TRBV5-6 and J usage is TRBJ2-7; D may be TRBD2 (6 bases). V lost 6 bases and J lost 7, with 20 bases in between. Germline V gene sequence: CDR1 SGHDT, CDR2 YYEEEE. The CDR3 sequence is 14 residues long. CDR3 protein: CASISGTFYNEQYF. CDR3 nucleotide sequence: TGTGCCAGCATCTCCGGGACTTTCTACAATGAGCAGTACTTC. Together with reference TRBV5-6 and TRBJ2-7, the CDR3 gives the full variable domain: DAGVTQSPTHLIKTRGQQVTLRCSPKSGHDTVSWYQQALGQGPQFIFQYYEEEERQRGNFPDRFSGHQFPNYSSELNVNALLLGDSALYLCASISGTFYNEQYFGPGTRLTVT.

This clonotype was recorded at least ten times. This chain uses TRBV10-3 with TRBJ2-7; the D gene is possibly TRBD2 (5 bases). Trimming pared 3 bases from V and 6 bases from J, leaving 15 bases between. The CDR3 sequence is 14 residues long. Per germline, CDR1 ENHRY and CDR2 SYGVKD. The CDR3 nucleotides are TGTGCCATCAGTGATCCGGGATGGAGAGGCGAGCAGTACTTC. This translates into CAISDPGWRGEQYF.

With regard to this clonotype: An end of the junction does not agree with germline; a read error may underlie this. The V and J genes are TRBV5-1 and TRBJ2-3, with 8 bases identical to TRBD2. Germline loops: CDR1 SGHRS, CDR2 YFSETQ. CDR3 size: 20 residues. This chain's CDR3 is CASSLGHLSGAGASTDMQYF. The CDR3 region has the DNA TGTGCCAGCAGCTTGGGGCACCTATCCGGAGCGGGGGCTAGCACAGATATGCAGTATTTT.

As concerns this clonotype: Relative to the germline gene, one junction end is altered; a read error may explain this. The chain links TRBV5-1 to TRBJ2-3, with 12 bases matching TRBD2. CDR3 length: 16 residues. From germline, CDR1 is SGHRS and CDR2 YFSETQ. The chain's CDR3 is CVSSFPSSGGADTQYF. For the CDR3, the DNA is TGCGTCAGCAGCTTCCCATCTAGCGGGGGGGCAGATACGCAGTATTTT.

The chain uses TRBV11-2 and TRBJ2-2; D perhaps matches TRBD2 (6 bases). Per germline, CDR1 SGHAT and CDR2 FQNNGV. The CDR3 length is 15 residues. V dropped 3 bases and J dropped 1 base, with 9 bases sitting between them. CDR3 residues: CASSFEGGNTGELFF. The DNA for the CDR3 is TGTGCCAGCAGCTTCGAGGGAGGGAACACCGGGGAGCTGTTTTTT. Looking up the rest from reference TRBV11-2 and TRBJ2-2 gives the full variable domain: EAGVAQSPRYKIIEKRQSVAFWCNPISGHATLYWYQQILGQGPKLLIQFQNNGVVDDSQLPKDRFSAERLKGVDSTLKIQPAKLEDSAVYLCASSFEGGNTGELFFGEGSRLTVL.

The chain has TRBV6-5 and TRBJ1-2; D gene uncertain. The CDR3 has 14 residues. Trimming cost V 5 bases and J 3 bases, with 13 bases left between them. Germline CDR1 and CDR2: MNHEY and SVGAGI. CDR3 amino acids: CASSPFGSDYGYTF. In DNA form, the CDR3 reads TGTGCCAGCAGTCCCTTTGGGAGCGACTATGGCTACACCTTC.

This clonotype has just a few counts. The CDR3, as DNA: TGCGCCAGCAGCTTGGGAGGGGCTACCCACAATGAGCAGTTCTTC. Protein sequence: CASSLGGATHNEQFF. The chain combines TRBV5-1 with TRBJ2-1; D assignment may be TRBD1 or TRBD2 (5 bases each). The V and J ends lost 0 bases and 5 bases respectively, with 12 bases between them. Per the germline V gene, CDR1 is SGHRS and CDR2 is YFSETQ. CDR3 length equals 15 residues.

This clonotype was seen at least ten times. The chain uses TRBV12-3 or TRBV12-4 and TRBJ2-1; D gene uncertain. The CDR3 is 12 amino acids. V shed 5 bases and J shed 6 bases, with 8 bases lying between them. CDR3 in amino acids: CASSAQVNEQFF. The CDR3, as DNA: TGTGCCAGCAGTGCCCAGGTCAATGAGCAGTTCTTC.

This clonotype was observed a few times. The chain carries TRBV20-1 and TRBJ1-2, with TRBD1 identical over 8 bases. Germline values: CDR1 DFQATT, CDR2 SNEGSKA (reference sequence). Trimming removed 3 bases from V and 3 bases from J; junction bases left unmatched: 3. CDR3 length: 13 residues. As DNA, the CDR3 is TGCAGTGCTAGCAAACAGGGGGACTATGGCTACACCTTC. It is translated as CSASKQGDYGYTF.

This chain uses TRBV7-2 with TRBJ2-1, with D possibly TRBD2 on 5 matching bases. V shed 6 bases and J shed 0 bases, with 15 bases lying between them. The V gene's germline CDR1 is SGHTA and CDR2 FQGNSA. This CDR3 has 16 amino acids. The CDR3 region is CASSPQTGTSYNEQFF. The CDR3, as DNA: TGTGCCAGCAGTCCCCAGACGGGAACCTCCTACAATGAGCAGTTCTTC.

The chain recombines TRBV29-1 with TRBJ1-2; D gene unclear. The CDR3 runs 13 residues. CDR1 is SQVTM, CDR2 ANQGSEA, per germline. V gave up 6 bases and J gave up 2 bases, with 13 bases separating them. The CDR3 sequence: CSVGGLGNYGYTF. In DNA, the CDR3 is TGCAGCGTGGGCGGCCTAGGGAACTATGGCTACACCTTC.

The sample holds many counts of this clonotype. This sequence joins TRBV27 and TRBJ2-4, with D maybe TRBD2 (7 bases). The germline V and J ends were trimmed by 8 bases and 6 bases, with 17 bases remaining between them. Germline V gene data show CDR1 as MNHEY and CDR2 as SMNVEV (reference sequence). The CDR3 has 14 residues. DNA for the CDR3: TGTGCCAGCTCCTCGGGGGGCGGGAGAAACATTCAGTACTTC. Amino acids: CASSSGGGRNIQYF.

The chain uses TRBV4-3 and TRBJ1-5; D is uncertain. Germline V gene lookup returns CDR1 LGHNA and CDR2 YSLEER. This CDR3 comprises 13 residues. Trimming removed 3 bases from V and 3 bases from J, with 6 bases in between. The CDR3, as DNA: TGCGCCAGCAGCCAGAAAGTCAATCAGCCCCAGCATTTT. It encodes CASSQKVNQPQHF.

To note about this clonotype: One end of the junction fails to match germline, which may point to a read error. This chain joins TRBV4-2 and TRBJ2-1; no clear D gene. Germline V lookup: CDR1 LGHNA, CDR2 YNFKEQ. CDR3 size: 15 residues. Here the CDR3 reads CASSQEISTYNVQFF. Here the CDR3 DNA reads TGTGCCAGCAGTCAAGAAATTTCCACCTACAATGTGCAGTTCTTC.